This T cell receptor (beta chain) was profiled in a study of shared clonotypes between healthy human individuals (dated by TCRdb to the early 2020s). About the full investigation: The cohort comprised a couple of women and three men aged 18 to 49 years. For each donor, CD4 naive and CD4 memory were each run on three plates, CD8 naive on two plates, and CD8 memory on one plate. The study deeply sequenced blood TCR repertoires of about 5 healthy adults to estimate repertoire size and the extent of clonotype sharing between individuals. Between about 0.94 and 8.9 billion PBMCs per donor were obtained by leukapheresis. Different laboratories and diverse techniques were used to prepare libraries and sequence TCR repertoires, to increase sequencing depth and limit assay-specific biases. Summary of the overall study and its limitations: Rarefaction of sorted-subset datasets indicated incomplete sequencing despite the large sequencing depth. Because the study included only a small number of donors, the genetic and exposure-history diversity represented was limited. Larger estimated clonotype richness was generally found for naive subsets than for memory subsets. Sampling was restricted to blood, and TCR repertoires in tissues likely differ from the TCR repertoires found in blood. Pairwise subsampling indicated that sequencing depth was expected to affect the degree of clonotype sharing among donors. Compared with non-shared clonotypes, clonotypes shared by all four sorted-subset donors had higher generation probabilities. Sharing across a few donors was observed for approximately 5% of naive CD4, over 3% of naive CD8, around 2.5% of memory CD4, and about 0.38% of memory CD8 clonotypes.

CDR1 is given as MGHRA and CDR2 as YSYEKL, both from the germline V gene. The V end gives up 3 bases and the J end 8 bases, leaving 11 bases in the junction not matched to a gene. Counted from cysteine to phenylalanine, this CDR3 has 15 amino acids. The only DNA kept is the CDR3, 45 bases in frame from the first base. Healthy HIV-negative adults with no recently reported acute infections or vaccinations were included as donors. All donors were Caucasian adults living in Nashville, Tennessee, USA. CD4+ T cells were enriched through magnetic negative selection, after which naive cells were positively selected on CD45RA and the remaining negative fraction served as the memory subset. Blood was collected by leukapheresis, and PBMCs were isolated by Ficoll-Histopaque density gradient centrifugation and then cryopreserved in liquid nitrogen vapor phase. Analytical flow cytometry was used to check the purity and quantity of every magnetically sorted T cell population. Each sorted fraction had its genomic DNA isolated and then quantified by UV absorbance on a Nanodrop 2000c.

TCR CDR3 regions were amplified from genomic DNA by multiplex PCR using the deep immunoSEQ assay. Extracted genomic DNA from each cell subset was distributed evenly across all wells of several immunoSEQ 96-well plates, and each plate was treated as a replicate. For sorted subsets, roughly 0.2 ug genomic DNA, equal to tens of thousands of T cell genomes, was loaded into each replicate PCR. Purified libraries were measured with a Qubit 3.0 fluorometer, size-checked on a Bioanalyzer 2100, and measured again with the KAPA Library Quantification kit. Each immunoSEQ 96-well plate was sequenced on its own single-read 150-cycle Illumina NextSeq 550 flow cell. As for how the authors treated the data: Because only junctional sequences without quality scores were contained in the immunoSEQ output, filtering matching that applied to full-length reads could not be performed. To assign V/J genes and CDR3, sequences were annotated against IMGT germline references using PyIR, a Python wrapper for IgBLAST v1.9. Any read was removed if the V/J assignment was weak (E-value above 1e-6), the CDR3 was missing, or the read contained stop codons, out-of-frame junctions, or ambiguous translated residues. A V3J clonotype was defined by an identical inferred V gene, J gene, and CDR3 amino acid sequence. Percentage overlap between repertoires was calculated by dividing the number of shared unique clonotypes by the size of the smaller repertoire. Three approaches were used to assess repertoire richness: RTK rarefaction, the Chao1 estimator, and Recon v2.1 estimates of unobserved clonotypes. Generation probabilities for all TCRbeta clonotypes obtained by the gDNA method from a handful of donors were computed using OLGA. Sourced from immuneACCESS, this table was stored by TCRdb with only in-frame sequences that have V and J called. A share of the clones is absent; for the studies checked, an unresolved V gene accounts for under half, and the remainder has no known explanation. V and J calls and clone size come straight from that table; D and trimming were deduced from the DNA. Across this sample there are more than 1,200,000 clones, with roughly 98.5% seen only once. The ten most abundant clones make up 0.36% of the sample.

Notes on this clone: The specificity of this receptor is unknown. No base quality values were provided; no much bigger clone lies one nucleotide off.

Material: naive CD4+ T cells sorted from blood. The cell subset or site label for this specimen denotes: CD45RA+ positively selected. The receptor was derived from a man aged 25-40 years in good health. The receptor chain draws on TRBV4-1 and TRBJ1-1, and 8 bases in between align with TRBD1. The bases read TGCGCCAGCAGCCATCCCCAGGGGGCGTATCCCGAAGCTTTCTTT. Translated, it gives CASSHPQGAYPEAFF.